This T cell receptor beta chain appears in the sequencing data of a study of shared clonotypes between healthy human individuals. The V and J ends lost 7 bases and 1 base, in that order; junction bases with no gene match: 2. The CDR3 contains 14 residues. Germline CDR1 reads SGHRS; CDR2 reads YFSETQ. Study findings and constraints: Clonotype sharing among donors was expected to depend on sequencing depth.

The investigators split CD4+ cells into a CD45RA+ naive subset and a CD45RA-negative memory subset. Repertoires were generated with immunoSEQ multiplex PCR, while TCRdb's copy carries only in-frame clones and drops some. The profile shows 2,500,000 or so clones, approximately 90% of them singletons. On this clone itself: The antigen is undetermined.

The chain carries TRBV5-1 and TRBJ2-3, with 11 positions matching TRBD1. The receptor was derived from a man aged 18 to 35 in good health. Some clones in this sample may be carry-over from other donors' samples. The sample taken for sequencing was naive CD4+ T cells from PBMCs. Documented subset: CD45RA+ positively selected. The DNA for the CDR3 is TGCGCCAGCCAGGGACAGGGGGGCACAGATACGCAGTATTTT. This translates into CASQGQGGTDTQYF.